This TCR beta chain appears in the sequencing data of a study of blood T cells in healthy people across ages (dated by TCRdb to between 2015 and 2017). At the level of the whole study: Template switching captured roughly one uniquely barcoded TCR beta cDNA molecule per two T cells in model experiments. Two additional independent replicas of 1 million unique cDNA reads from the same blood draw were analyzed for two donors (one aged 18 to 29 and one aged 80 or older). Four age groups were formed from the donors: young (average about 16 years), middle-aged (around 39), aged (about 68) and long-lived (about 80). To track age-related changes in TCR beta repertoire diversity, the study relied on deep sequencing normalized with unique cDNA molecular identifiers.

Results and caveats for the whole study, not just this receptor: Compared with the aged group, the long-lived group had more naive CD4+ T cells, fewer expanded clones and increased TCR diversity, suggesting age selection. Because the CMV infection status of the donors was unknown, age-related changes in expanded clonotypes may potentially have been confounded. Total diversity estimates from one million sequenced T cells were considered lower bounds and underestimates. Conclusive comparison of naive and antigen-experienced compartments was prevented by the profiling of bulk unsorted PBMCs. As age increased, observed TCR beta diversity per million T cells dropped in a roughly linear way, and a significant reduction was already evident by age about 40. The percentage of naive T cells measured by flow cytometry correlated strongly with observed TCR beta diversity.

The CDR3 runs 15 amino acids, cysteine and phenylalanine included. The kept DNA is CDR3 alone, 45 bases in frame from the first base. Based on the germline V gene (reference sequence), the CDR1 and CDR2 sequences are DFQATT and SNEGSKA. Between the V and J ends, shortened by 6 bases and 6 bases respectively, the junction contains 23 bases. Donors were 35 to 40 systemically healthy Caucasian individuals from Russia aged roughly 6 to 90 years. Each donor gave ten milliliters of peripheral blood, collected into EDTA-treated Vacutainer tubes. Ficoll-Paque density-gradient centrifugation was used to isolate PBMCs, with at least 6.5 million per sample. Trizol reagent was used to extract total RNA from the PBMCs, yielding at least 6 micrograms per sample. Naive CD45RAhigh/CD27high T cell percentages were measured by flow cytometry on a PBMC aliquot from every donor. This clonotype was seen a few times. The clone's antigen remains unknown. Base qualities are not provided; no much larger clone lies one nucleotide away.

Library creation used 5' RACE. The instrument was an Illumina HiSeq 2500. The second PCR ran for roughly 7 to 11 cycles and used a J-beta primer mix along with a sample-barcoded 5' primer. A unique molecular identifier was introduced onto each TCR beta cDNA molecule by a template-switch 5' adaptor carrying 12 random nucleotides. Each sample yielded at least 2.5 million CDR3-containing paired-end reads. First-strand cDNA synthesis was performed from all RNA using the Mint cDNA synthesis kit, with priming by a TRBC-specific oligonucleotide. All cDNA was treated with uracil-DNA glycosylase and then went through a first 18-cycle PCR with the universal primers M1SS and BC2_uni_R. In the original analysis: For normalization, 1 million high-quality reads, each with a distinct molecular identifier, were randomly selected from each sample. Reads with shared molecular identifiers were discarded instead of being binned into consensus sequences. MiTCR, run with a Q25 quality threshold and the strictest error-elimination algorithm, handled CDR3 identification, clonotype clustering and error correction. A nonparametric unseen species model using Euler transformation provided a lower-bound estimate of total TCR beta diversity. The public reads were reanalyzed by TCRdb: fastp trimming at Q25, MiXCR alignment, in-frame beta chains only. Entries that share a CDR3 protein sequence are merged under the most common genes and DNA. These V and J calls derive from TCRdb rather than the authors' analysis. The sample table shows approximately 780,000 distinct CDR3 sequences, and roughly 25% are seen once. About 2.9% of the sample lies in the top ten.

The sample also formed part of further work on T cells of mothers and their children. Reported in the second study: The donors were nine systemically healthy Caucasian individuals, made up of three mothers and their six children. cDNA synthesis used all of the extracted RNA, with approximately 1.4 ug of RNA in each 15 ul reaction. In the second PCR, sample barcodes and 2-4 random nucleotides were introduced via the M1S primer. More than 9.5 million TCR beta CDR3 reads were obtained from each mother, and some 3.3 million reads were obtained from each child. Thymic selection shapes the output of TCR recombination in a similar way in related and unrelated pairs, and inherited differences have a minor effect. Normalized repertoire overlap was always slightly but never significantly higher in related than unrelated mother-child pairs. No persistent microchimeric T cell clones were found, with a detection sensitivity of approximately 100 clones per million clonotypes. To look for features that set related mother-child pairs apart from unrelated individuals, the researchers ran deep NGS to compare the TCR beta repertoires of mothers and children. The mean age was about 40 +/- 4 years for the mothers and approximately 11 +/- 4 years for the children. Libraries were sequenced on Illumina HiSeq 2000 with 100+100 nt paired-end reads after adapter ligation with NEBNext reagents. Mother and child libraries were prepared a month apart and sequenced in separate runs to prevent cross-contamination. For each donor, somewhere between about 450,000 and 2,000,000 distinct TCR beta clonotypes were identified. Naive TCR beta clonotypes were estimated from low-frequency clonotypes matched to each donor's FACS-determined naive share, without sorting.

The TCR sequence derives from a boy aged 5-17 years in good health. The rearranged segments are TRBV20-1 and TRBJ2-5; the D gene is perhaps TRBD2, from 7 matching bases. The sample consisted of blood. For the CDR3, the sequence is CSAARGLAEWKTQYF. At the DNA level, the sequence is TGCAGTGCCGCCCGGGGGCTAGCGGAATGGAAGACCCAGTACTTC.